These 12 T cell receptor beta chains were all obtained from the same sample, sequenced in a study of blood T cells in healthy people across ages (dated by TCRdb to about 2015). The library was obtained by 5' RACE. The data were produced on an Illumina HiSeq 2500. A second PCR of 7 to 11 cycles was performed with a sample-barcoded 5' primer and a J-beta primer mix. TCRdb reprocessed the public reads (quality trimming at Q25 with fastp, clone calling with MiXCR) and kept in-frame beta chains. Rows merge per CDR3 protein into single entries with the most common DNA and genes. The table for this sample lists hundreds of thousands of distinct CDR3 sequences; about 42% of them were counted only once. About a fifth of the sample comes from the top ten. Sequencing was done on a sample of blood. These receptors originate from a man in his fifties or sixties in good health.

The genes are TRBV25-1 and TRBJ1-6; D call uncertain. The CDR3 contains 14 residues. Germline V gives CDR1 MGHDK, CDR2 SYGVNS. V was cut by 4 bases and J by 4 bases, with 8 bases left in between. The CDR3, as DNA: TGTGCCAGCAGTGTGGCCGGATATAATTCACCCCTCCACTTT. Protein sequence: CASSVAGYNSPLHF.

This clonotype came up a few times. The V call is TRBV7-9, the J call TRBJ1-2; TRBD1 matches 11 bases. CDR1 and CDR2 (germline): SEHNR, FQNEAQ (reference sequence). The CDR3 is made up of 14 amino acids. The trim removed 3 bases at V and 6 bases at J, leaving 3 bases unmatched. The chain's CDR3 is CASSLTGQGDGYTF. The CDR3 DNA sequence: TGTGCCAGCAGCTTGACGGGACAGGGGGATGGCTACACCTTC.

This clonotype has ten or more counts. This chain connects TRBV10-2 to TRBJ2-7, with D perhaps TRBD1 (5 bases). The CDR3 covers 13 residues. Trimming stripped 3 bases from V and 6 bases from J, with 12 bases between. Per the germline V gene, CDR1 is WSHSY and CDR2 is SAAADI. CDR3 in amino acids: CASSDGRAREQYF. The DNA for the CDR3 is TGCGCCAGCAGTGATGGCAGGGCGCGCGAGCAGTACTTC.

This chain's CDR3 is CASSREASNQPQHF. In DNA form, the CDR3 reads TGTGCCAGCTCACGGGAGGCCAGCAATCAGCCCCAGCATTTT. The chain employs TRBV18 and TRBJ1-5; D gene uncertain. Germline CDR1 KGHSH, CDR2 LQKENI. There are 14 residues in the CDR3. Between the trimmed V and J ends, which lost 4 bases and 1 base, there was a span of 8 bases.

V usage is TRBV28 and J usage is TRBJ2-7; TRBD2 matches at 8 bases. The germline V gene has CDR1 MDHEN and CDR2 SYDVKM. The CDR3 consists of 13 residues. V lost 6 bases to trimming and J lost 1 base; unmatched junction nucleotides: 2. The CDR3 bases are TGTGCCAGCAGGCGGGGGGTGTCCTACGAGCAGTACTTC. Amino acid sequence: CASRRGVSYEQYF.

The chain is built from TRBV7-2 and TRBJ2-7; D is unresolved. Trimming left V 1 base short and J 3 bases short, with 19 bases between. Germline V CDR1 and CDR2: SGHTA, FQGNSA. There are 17 residues in the CDR3. The CDR3 DNA sequence: TGTGCCAGCAGCTTAGGGACGGTGGTAGGCACTCACTACGAGCAGTACTTC. Protein sequence: CASSLGTVVGTHYEQYF.

Only one count was recorded for this clonotype. This sequence joins TRBV11-2 and TRBJ1-2; D is undetermined. V lost 0 bases and J 4 bases, leaving 9 bases between the germline ends. This CDR3 is built from 14 residues. Germline CDR1 SGHAT, CDR2 FQNNGV. CDR3 bases: TGTGCCAGCAGCTTAGAGGTCTGGGGCTATGGCTACACCTTC. Translating gives CASSLEVWGYGYTF.

The table lists this clonotype with many counts. V is TRBV7-2 and J is TRBJ2-5; tentatively, D is TRBD1 or TRBD2 (5 bases each). CDR1 is SGHTA and CDR2 is FQGNSA in the germline V gene. The CDR3 consists of 12 residues. V was pared by 2 bases and J by 11 bases, with 12 bases between. CDR3 amino acids: CASSLSLGEQYF. The CDR3, as DNA: TGTGCCAGCAGCTTATCCTTGGGGGAGCAGTACTTC.

This clonotype was found a few times. V gene TRBV5-1 combines with J gene TRBJ2-1, with D unresolved. This CDR3 contains 15 residues. Germline lookup yields CDR1 SGHRS and CDR2 YFSETQ. Trimming took off 5 bases at V and 8 bases at J, with 20 bases between the two ends. The CDR3, as DNA: TGCGCCAGCAGGGAGACCGGACGGGCAGGTGATGAGCAGTTCTTC. It translates to CASRETGRAGDEQFF.

The rearrangement joins TRBV27 to TRBJ2-4; unclear D gene. Between the trimmed V and J ends, which lost 2 bases and 1 base, there was a span of 3 bases. Per germline, CDR1 MNHEY and CDR2 SMNVEV (reference sequence). The CDR3 sequence is 13 residues long. Here the CDR3 DNA reads TGTGCCAGCAGTTTAGATGCCAAAAACATTCAGTACTTC. This encodes CASSLDAKNIQYF.

The gene calls are TRBV12-3 or TRBV12-4 and TRBJ2-1; possibly TRBD2 for D (5 bases). The CDR3 is 12 amino acids. Trimming left V 1 base short and J 15 bases short, with 13 bases between. The CDR3 here is CASSLGLAPWFF. The CDR3 DNA reads as TGTGCCAGCAGTTTAGGTCTAGCACCATGGTTCTTC.

The chain links TRBV7-2 to TRBJ1-5; 9 nucleotides line up with TRBD1. CDR3 length: 16 amino acids. J lost 0 bases, V lost 4 bases, and 4 bases had no gene match. CDR1 and CDR2 (germline): SGHTA, FQGNSA. The CDR3 DNA is TGTGCCAGCAGCTCACAGGGGGCGTATAGCAATCAGCCCCAGCATTTT. Protein sequence: CASSSQGAYSNQPQHF. The full variable domain, rest sourced from reference TRBV7-2 and TRBJ1-5, is GAGVSQSPSNKVTEKGKDVELRCDPISGHTALYWYRQSLGQGLEFLIYFQGNSAPDKSGLPSDRFSAERTGGSVSTLTIQRTQQEDSAVYLCASSSQGAYSNQPQHFGDGTRLSIL.